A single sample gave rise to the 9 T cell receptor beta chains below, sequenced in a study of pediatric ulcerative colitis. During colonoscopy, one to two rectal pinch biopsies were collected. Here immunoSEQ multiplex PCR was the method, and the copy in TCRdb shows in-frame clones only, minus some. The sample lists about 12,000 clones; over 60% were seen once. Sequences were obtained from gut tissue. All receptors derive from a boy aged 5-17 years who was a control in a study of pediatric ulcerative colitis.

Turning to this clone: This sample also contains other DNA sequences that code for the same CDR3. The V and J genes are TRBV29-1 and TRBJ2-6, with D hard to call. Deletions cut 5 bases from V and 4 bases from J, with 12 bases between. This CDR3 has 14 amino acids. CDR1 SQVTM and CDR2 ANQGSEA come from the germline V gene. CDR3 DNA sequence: TGCAGCGTTCAAGGTTCGTCGGGGGCCAACGTCCTGACTTTC. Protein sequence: CSVQGSSGANVLTF.

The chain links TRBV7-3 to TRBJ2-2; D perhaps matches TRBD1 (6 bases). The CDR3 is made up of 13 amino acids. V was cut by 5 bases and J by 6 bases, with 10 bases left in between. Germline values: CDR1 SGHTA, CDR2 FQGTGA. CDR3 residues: CASSPTGSGELFF. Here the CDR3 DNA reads TGTGCCAGCAGCCCAACAGGGTCCGGGGAGCTGTTTTTT.

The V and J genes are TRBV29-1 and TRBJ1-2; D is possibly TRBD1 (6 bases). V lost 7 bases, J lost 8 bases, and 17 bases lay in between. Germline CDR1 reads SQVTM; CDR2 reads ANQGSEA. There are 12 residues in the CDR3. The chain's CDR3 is CSGRTGNSGYTF. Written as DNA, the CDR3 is TGCAGCGGCCGAACAGGGAACTCGGGCTACACCTTC.

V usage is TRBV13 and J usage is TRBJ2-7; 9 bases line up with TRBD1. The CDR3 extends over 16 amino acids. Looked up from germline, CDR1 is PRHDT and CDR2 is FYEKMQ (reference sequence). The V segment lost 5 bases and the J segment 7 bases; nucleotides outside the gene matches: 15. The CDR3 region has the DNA TGTGCCAGCAGCGTCGTGCTCCGGGACAGGGTCCTGGAGCAGTACTTC. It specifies CASSVVLRDRVLEQYF. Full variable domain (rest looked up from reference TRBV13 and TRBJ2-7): AAGVIQSPRHLIKEKRETATLKCYPIPRHDTVYWYQQGPGQDPQFLISFYEKMQSDKGSIPDRFSAQQFSDYHSELNMSSLELGDSALYFCASSVVLRDRVLEQYFGPGTRLTVT.

CDR3: CSVGGGREADTQYF. The CDR3 DNA sequence: TGCAGCGTTGGGGGAGGGAGGGAGGCAGATACGCAGTATTTT. The V gene is TRBV29-1, the J gene TRBJ2-3, with 7 nucleotides matching TRBD2. V trimming: 4 bases; J trimming: 4 bases; junction bases outside the gene matches: 8. Germline V lookup: CDR1 SQVTM, CDR2 ANQGSEA. The CDR3 spans 14 residues.

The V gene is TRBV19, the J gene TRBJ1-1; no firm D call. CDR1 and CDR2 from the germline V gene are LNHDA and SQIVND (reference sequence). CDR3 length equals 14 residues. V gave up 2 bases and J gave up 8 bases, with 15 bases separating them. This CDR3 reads CASSIPGVAGEAFF. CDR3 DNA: TGTGCCAGTAGTATACCCGGGGTTGCCGGGGAAGCTTTCTTT.

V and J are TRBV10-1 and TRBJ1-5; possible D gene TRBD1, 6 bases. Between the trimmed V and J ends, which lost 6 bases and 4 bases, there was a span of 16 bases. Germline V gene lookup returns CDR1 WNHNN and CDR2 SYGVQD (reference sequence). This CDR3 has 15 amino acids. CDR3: CASREGGAGNQPQHF. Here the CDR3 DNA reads TGCGCCAGCAGGGAGGGGGGCGCGGGAAATCAGCCCCAGCATTTT.

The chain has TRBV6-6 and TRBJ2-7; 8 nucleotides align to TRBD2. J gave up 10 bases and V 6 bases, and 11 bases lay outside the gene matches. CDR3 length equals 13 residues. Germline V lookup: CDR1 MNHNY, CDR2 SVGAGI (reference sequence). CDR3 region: CASRLTGLEAQYV. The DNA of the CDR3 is TGTGCCAGCAGATTAACGGGACTAGAAGCACAGTACGTC.

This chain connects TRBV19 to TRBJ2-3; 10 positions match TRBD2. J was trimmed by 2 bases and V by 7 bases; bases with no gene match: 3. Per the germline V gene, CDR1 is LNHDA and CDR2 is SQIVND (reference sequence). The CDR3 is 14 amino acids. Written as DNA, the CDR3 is TGTGCCAGTACCAGCGGGAGGGACACAGATACGCAGTATTTT. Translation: CASTSGRDTDTQYF.